These 15 T cell receptor beta chains share one sample of origin, sequenced in a study of response to subunit inactivated influenza vaccine. Using its own MiXCR run on the RT-PCR reads, TCRdb lists one record per CDR3 protein. The profile covers 650,000 to 850,000 distinct CDR3 sequences, with approximately 15% appearing a single time and around 6.5% taken by the ten largest. Source: PBMCs from blood, taken 14 to 15 days before vaccination. The source is a man aged 50 to 60 who received an inactivated influenza vaccine.

This clonotype was counted a few times. The V and J genes are TRBV20-1 and TRBJ2-3, with D maybe TRBD1 (5 bases). The V and J ends lost 6 bases and 2 bases respectively, with 15 bases between them. Germline V gene data show CDR1 as DFQATT and CDR2 as SNEGSKA (reference sequence). CDR3 size: 14 residues. This CDR3 reads CSATESVFTDTQYF. As DNA, the CDR3 is TGCAGTGCGACAGAATCCGTGTTCACAGATACGCAGTATTTT.

The chain joins TRBV7-3 to TRBJ2-7; no clear D gene. Germline V gene lookup returns CDR1 SGHTA and CDR2 FQGTGA. V was clipped by 6 bases and J by 6 bases, with 18 bases between them. The CDR3 spans 14 residues. The CDR3 here is CASRFSPGEGEQYF. The DNA of the CDR3 is TGTGCCAGCAGATTTTCCCCTGGGGAAGGCGAGCAGTACTTC.

DNA for the CDR3: TGCAGTGCGGGGACAGGGGGCCGGGAGACCCAGTACTTC. Its protein product is CSAGTGGRETQYF. The chain joins TRBV20-1 to TRBJ2-5; TRBD1 matches at 12 bases. Germline values: CDR1 DFQATT, CDR2 SNEGSKA (reference sequence). V shed 6 bases, J shed 5 bases, and the junction held 4 bases outside the gene matches. This CDR3 has 13 amino acids.

A few counts support this clonotype. As DNA, the CDR3 is TGCGCCAGCAGCTTGGGGCCATATGCAGGAAACCGCAAAGATACGCAGTATTTT. Protein sequence: CASSLGPYAGNRKDTQYF. The chain uses TRBV5-1 and TRBJ2-3; D is uncertain. The CDR3 has 18 amino acids. The V and J ends lost 0 bases and 5 bases respectively, with 22 bases between them. Germline assignment: CDR1 SGHRS and CDR2 YFSETQ.

This clonotype was counted a few times. The chain is built from TRBV7-9 and TRBJ2-7; D tentatively fits TRBD1 or TRBD2 (6 bases each). This CDR3 comprises 14 residues. Germline V gene data show CDR1 as SEHNR and CDR2 as FQNEAQ (reference sequence). Deletions cut 1 base from V and 3 bases from J, with 10 bases between. The chain's CDR3 is CASSLEGGVYEQYF. The CDR3 DNA sequence: TGTGCCAGCAGCTTAGAGGGGGGAGTCTACGAGCAGTACTTC.

This clonotype was counted a few times. This chain links TRBV5-6 with TRBJ2-1; D is perhaps TRBD1 or TRBD2 (5 bases each). The germline gives CDR1 SGHDT, CDR2 YYEEEE. CDR3 length equals 14 residues. V gave up 1 base and J gave up 5 bases, with 10 bases separating them. The chain's CDR3 is CASSLLGPNNEQFF. The CDR3 coding sequence is TGTGCCAGCAGCTTGCTGGGACCCAACAATGAGCAGTTCTTC. Together with reference TRBV5-6 and TRBJ2-1, the CDR3 gives the full variable domain: DAGVTQSPTHLIKTRGQQVTLRCSPKSGHDTVSWYQQALGQGPQFIFQYYEEEERQRGNFPDRFSGHQFPNYSSELNVNALLLGDSALYLCASSLLGPNNEQFFGPGTRLTVL.

This clonotype came up a few times. The rearrangement links TRBV12-3 or TRBV12-4 to TRBJ2-3; D unclear. Trimming took 3 bases from V and 5 from J, leaving 12 bases between them. The CDR3 is made up of 14 amino acids. The CDR3 reads CASSFSRRRDTQYF. DNA for the CDR3: TGTGCCAGCAGTTTTTCCAGGCGGAGAGATACGCAGTATTTT.

This chain uses TRBV3-1 with TRBJ1-4; D possibly corresponds to TRBD1 (5 bases). V gave up 4 bases and J gave up 8 bases, with 14 bases separating them. Germline loops: CDR1 LGHDT, CDR2 YNNKEL (reference sequence). The length of the CDR3 is 14 residues. Here the CDR3 reads CASSPTRGGEKLFF. In DNA form, the CDR3 reads TGTGCCAGCAGCCCTACAAGGGGAGGAGAAAAACTGTTTTTT. Filled out from reference TRBV3-1 and TRBJ1-4, the complete variable domain reads DTAVSQTPKYLVTQMGNDKSIKCEQNLGHDTMYWYKQDSKKFLKIMFSYNNKELIINETVPNRFSPKSPDKAHLNLHINSLELGDSAVYFCASSPTRGGEKLFFGSGTQLSVL.

The rearrangement joins TRBV4-2 to TRBJ1-6, with D tentatively TRBD1 (5 bases). Germline lookup yields CDR1 LGHNA and CDR2 YNFKEQ. The CDR3 loop spans 15 amino acids. V was shortened by 0 bases and J by 12 bases, with 15 bases between the two germline ends. The CDR3 sequence: CASSQDLGLMIPLHF. The CDR3 DNA sequence: TGTGCCAGCAGCCAAGATTTGGGGCTCATGATACCCCTCCACTTT.

This clonotype has a handful of counts. The chain carries TRBV6-1 and TRBJ2-7; D might be TRBD1 (6 bases). Germline CDR1 is MNHNS and CDR2 is SASEGT. This CDR3 region has 15 residues. Trimming cost V 3 bases and J 6 bases, with 18 bases left between them. CDR3 in amino acids: CASSDGRQAYREQYF. The CDR3 coding sequence is TGTGCCAGCAGTGACGGAAGACAGGCCTATCGCGAGCAGTACTTC.

This clonotype was seen more than once but under ten times. The chain joins TRBV20-1 to TRBJ1-1; 9 bases line up with TRBD1. The V gene's germline CDR1 is DFQATT and CDR2 SNEGSKA (reference sequence). This CDR3 is built from 15 residues. J lost 7 bases, V lost 5 bases, and 14 bases had no gene match. The CDR3 region is CSASTWDREGNEAFF. CDR3 DNA: TGCAGTGCTTCCACCTGGGACAGGGAAGGAAATGAAGCTTTCTTT.

This clonotype was seen repeatedly, ten times or more. The chain is built from TRBV12-3 or TRBV12-4 and TRBJ1-5; no reliable D call. CDR3 length: 14 amino acids. The V end lost 2 bases, the J end lost 2 bases, and 7 bases lay between the germline ends. CDR3 amino acids: CASSLRGGNQPQHF. CDR3 coding DNA: TGTGCCAGCAGTTTACGGGGTGGCAATCAGCCCCAGCATTTT.

This clonotype appeared a few times. The chain uses TRBV14 and TRBJ2-1; the match to TRBD2 covers 7 bases. The CDR3 totals 16 residues. V was clipped by 4 bases and J by 6 bases; unmatched bases: 12. The germline CDR1 and CDR2 sequences are SGHDN and FVKESK. CDR3 amino acids: CASSLFTRASGNEQFF. The CDR3 DNA is TGTGCCAGCAGCCTTTTTACCCGGGCTAGCGGCAATGAGCAGTTCTTC. The whole variable domain, remainder taken from reference TRBV14 and TRBJ2-1, is EAGVTQFPSHSVIEKGQTVTLRCDPISGHDNLYWYRRVMGKEIKFLLHFVKESKQDESGMPNNRFLAERTGGTYSTLKVQPAELEDSGVYFCASSLFTRASGNEQFFGPGTRLTVL.

As concerns this clonotype: This clone may be a read error of a much larger clone one base away. The chain has TRBV11-2 and TRBJ2-1; D may be TRBD2 (5 bases). CDR3 length: 14 amino acids. Germline CDR1 reads SGHAT; CDR2 reads FQNNGV. CDR3 sequence (DNA): TGTACCAGCAGCTTACGCGGGCTCTACAATGAGCAGTTCTTC. Its protein is CTSSLRGLYNEQFF.

The table lists this clonotype with many counts. V is TRBV7-9 and J is TRBJ2-1; D gene ambiguous. CDR1 SEHNR and CDR2 FQNEAQ come from the germline V gene (reference sequence). Trimming left V 0 bases short and J 4 bases short, with 7 bases between. This CDR3 comprises 14 residues. The CDR3 sequence is CASSLAGKYNEQFF. In DNA form, the CDR3 reads TGTGCCAGCAGCTTAGCTGGCAAGTACAATGAGCAGTTCTTC.